The T cell receptor (beta chain) described here comes from a study of blood T cells in healthy people across ages. The use of a sample-barcoded 5' primer and a J-beta primer mix characterized a second PCR of roughly 6 to 12 cycles. TCRdb analysed the 5' RACE reads with MiXCR anew, one entry per CDR3 protein. The sample comprises around 1.7 million distinct CDR3 sequences, roughly 28% of which are singletons, and about 7.7% rests with the top ten. The V end lost 6 bases, the J end lost 3 bases, and 14 bases lay between the germline ends. Germline lookup yields CDR1 MGHDK and CDR2 SYGVNS. This CDR3 is 15 amino acids long.

Material: blood. The source is a woman aged 25 to 39 in good health. The rearrangement uses TRBV25-1 and TRBJ2-2; D perhaps matches TRBD1 (5 bases). The CDR3 DNA follows: TGTGCCAGCAGGGCCCCCAGGGTCGACACCGGGGAGCTGTTTTTT. Translation: CASRAPRVDTGELFF.